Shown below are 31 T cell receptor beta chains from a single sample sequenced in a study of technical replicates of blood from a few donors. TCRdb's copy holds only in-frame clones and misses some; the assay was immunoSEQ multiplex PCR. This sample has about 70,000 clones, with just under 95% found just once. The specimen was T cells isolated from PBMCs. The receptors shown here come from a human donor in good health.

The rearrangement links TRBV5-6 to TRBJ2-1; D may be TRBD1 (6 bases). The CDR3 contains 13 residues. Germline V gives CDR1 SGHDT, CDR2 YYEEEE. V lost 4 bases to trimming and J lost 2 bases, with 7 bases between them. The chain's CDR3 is CASSRDTYNEQFF. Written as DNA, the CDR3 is TGTGCCAGCAGCCGGGACACCTACAATGAGCAGTTCTTC.

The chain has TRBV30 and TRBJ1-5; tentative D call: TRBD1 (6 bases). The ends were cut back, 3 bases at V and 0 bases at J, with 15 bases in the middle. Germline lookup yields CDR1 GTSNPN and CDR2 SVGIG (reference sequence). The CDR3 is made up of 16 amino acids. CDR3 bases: TGTGCCTGGAGACAGGGATTAGAGTTTAGCAATCAGCCCCAGCATTTT. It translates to CAWRQGLEFSNQPQHF.

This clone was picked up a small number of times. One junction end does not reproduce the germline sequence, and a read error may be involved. CDR3 sequence reads: CASIYEPTEMNTEAFF. CDR3 nucleotides: TGTGCCAGCATTTACGAACCCACAGAAATGAACACTGAAGCTTTCTTT. The chain has TRBV6-6 and TRBJ1-1; unclear D gene. The CDR3 runs to 16 residues. Per the germline V gene, CDR1 is MNHNY and CDR2 is SVGAGI (reference sequence).

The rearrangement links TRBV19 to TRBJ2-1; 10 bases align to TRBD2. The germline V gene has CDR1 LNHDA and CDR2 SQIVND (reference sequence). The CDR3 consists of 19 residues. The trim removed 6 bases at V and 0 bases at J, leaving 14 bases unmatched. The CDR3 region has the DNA TGTGCCAGTAGAAGTATAGCGGGAGGAAATTCCGGCTCCTACAATGAGCAGTTCTTC. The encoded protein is CASRSIAGGNSGSYNEQFF.

The CDR3 spells CASSPRGWETQYF. The CDR3 DNA reads TGTGCCAGCAGCCCCAGGGGGTGGGAGACCCAGTACTTC. The V gene is TRBV11-3, the J gene TRBJ2-5, with TRBD1 matching 7 bases. Germline-derived CDR1 and CDR2 are SGHNT and YENEEA. The CDR3 runs to 13 residues. V lost 5 bases to trimming and J lost 5 bases; unmatched junction nucleotides: 5.

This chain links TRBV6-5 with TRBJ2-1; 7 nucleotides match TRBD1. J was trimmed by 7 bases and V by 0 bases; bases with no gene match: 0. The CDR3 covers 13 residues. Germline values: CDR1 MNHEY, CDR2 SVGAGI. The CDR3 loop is CASSYSTGNEQFF. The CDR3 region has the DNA TGTGCCAGCAGTTACTCGACAGGGAATGAGCAGTTCTTC.

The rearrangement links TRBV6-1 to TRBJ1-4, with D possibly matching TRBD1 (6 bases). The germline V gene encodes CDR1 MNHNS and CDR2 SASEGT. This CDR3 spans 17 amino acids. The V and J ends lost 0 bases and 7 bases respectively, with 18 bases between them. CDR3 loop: CASSEAPTGKRGEKLFF. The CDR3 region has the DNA TGTGCCAGCAGTGAAGCGCCCACAGGGAAAAGGGGTGAAAAACTGTTTTTT.

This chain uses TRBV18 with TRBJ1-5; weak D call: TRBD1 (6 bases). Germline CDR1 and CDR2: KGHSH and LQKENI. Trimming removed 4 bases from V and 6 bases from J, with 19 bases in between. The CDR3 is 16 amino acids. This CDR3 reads CASSRTSTGMTQPQHF. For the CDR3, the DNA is TGTGCCAGCTCACGTACCTCTACAGGGATGACTCAGCCCCAGCATTTT.

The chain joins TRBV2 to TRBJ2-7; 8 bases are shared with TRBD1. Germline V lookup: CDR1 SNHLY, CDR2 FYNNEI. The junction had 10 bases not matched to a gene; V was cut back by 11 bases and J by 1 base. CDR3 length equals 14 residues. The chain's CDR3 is CAWKGQGESYEQYF. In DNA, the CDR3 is TGTGCCTGGAAAGGACAGGGAGAATCCTACGAGCAGTACTTC.

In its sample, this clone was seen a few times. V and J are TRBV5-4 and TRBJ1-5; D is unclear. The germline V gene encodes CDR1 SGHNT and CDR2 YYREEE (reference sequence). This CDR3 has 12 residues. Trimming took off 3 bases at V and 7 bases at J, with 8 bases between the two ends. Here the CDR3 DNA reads TGTGCCAGCAGCTACAACGGGCAGCCCCAGCATTTT. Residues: CASSYNGQPQHF.

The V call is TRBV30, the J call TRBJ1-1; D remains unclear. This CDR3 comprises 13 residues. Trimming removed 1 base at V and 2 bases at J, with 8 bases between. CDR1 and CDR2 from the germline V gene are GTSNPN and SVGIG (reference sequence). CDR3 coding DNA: TGTGCCTGGAGTGGCAACTTTAACACTGAAGCTTTCTTT. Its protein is CAWSGNFNTEAFF.

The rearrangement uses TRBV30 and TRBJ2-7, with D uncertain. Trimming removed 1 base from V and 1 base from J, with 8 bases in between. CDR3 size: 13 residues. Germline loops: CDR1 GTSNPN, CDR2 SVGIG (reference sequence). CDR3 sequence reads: CAWSAGVSYEQYF. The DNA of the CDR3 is TGTGCCTGGAGTGCCGGAGTGTCCTACGAGCAGTACTTC.

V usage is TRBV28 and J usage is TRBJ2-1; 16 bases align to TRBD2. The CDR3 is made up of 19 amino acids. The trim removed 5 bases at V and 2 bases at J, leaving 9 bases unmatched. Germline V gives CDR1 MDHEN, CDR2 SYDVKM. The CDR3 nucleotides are TGTGCCAGCAGTCCCCTGGGACTAGCGGGAGGGAATCCCTACAATGAGCAGTTCTTC. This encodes CASSPLGLAGGNPYNEQFF.

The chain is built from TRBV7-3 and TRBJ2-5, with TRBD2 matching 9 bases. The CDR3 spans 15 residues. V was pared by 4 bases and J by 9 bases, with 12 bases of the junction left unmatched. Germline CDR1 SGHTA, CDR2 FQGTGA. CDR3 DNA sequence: TGTGCCAGCAGCTCCCTAGCGGGGACGAGTGGGGCCCAGTACTTC. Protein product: CASSSLAGTSGAQYF.

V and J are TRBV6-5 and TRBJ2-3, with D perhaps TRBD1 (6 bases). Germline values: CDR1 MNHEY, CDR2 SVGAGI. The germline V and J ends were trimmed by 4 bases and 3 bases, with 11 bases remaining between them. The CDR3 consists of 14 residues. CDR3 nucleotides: TGTGCCAGCAGTTCTACCCAGGGGACAGATACGCAGTATTTT. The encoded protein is CASSSTQGTDTQYF.

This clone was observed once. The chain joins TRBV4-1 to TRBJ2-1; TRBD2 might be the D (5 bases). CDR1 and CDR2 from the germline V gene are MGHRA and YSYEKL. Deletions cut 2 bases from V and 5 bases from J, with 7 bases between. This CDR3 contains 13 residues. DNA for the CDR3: TGCGCCAGCAGCCAAAGCGGCCACAATGAGCAGTTCTTC. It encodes CASSQSGHNEQFF.

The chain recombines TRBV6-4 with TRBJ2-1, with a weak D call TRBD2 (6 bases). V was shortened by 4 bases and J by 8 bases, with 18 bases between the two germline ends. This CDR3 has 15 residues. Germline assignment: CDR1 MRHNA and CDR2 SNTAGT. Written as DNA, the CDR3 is TGTGCCAGCAGTGGGGACTCTCAAGGAACCGATGAGCAGTTCTTC. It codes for CASSGDSQGTDEQFF.

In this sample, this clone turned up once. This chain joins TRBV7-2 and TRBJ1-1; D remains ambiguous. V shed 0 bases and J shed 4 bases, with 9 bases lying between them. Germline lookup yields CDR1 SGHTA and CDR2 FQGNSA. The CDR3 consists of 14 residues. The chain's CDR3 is CASSLAPSGTEAFF. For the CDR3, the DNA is TGTGCCAGCAGCTTAGCACCGAGCGGCACTGAAGCTTTCTTT.

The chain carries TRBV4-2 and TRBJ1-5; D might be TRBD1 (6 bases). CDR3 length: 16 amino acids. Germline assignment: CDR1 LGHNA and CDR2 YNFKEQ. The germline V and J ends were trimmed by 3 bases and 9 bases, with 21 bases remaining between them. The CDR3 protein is CASSHVGLQGEGPQHF. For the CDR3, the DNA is TGTGCCAGCAGCCACGTCGGATTACAGGGAGAAGGGCCCCAGCATTTT.

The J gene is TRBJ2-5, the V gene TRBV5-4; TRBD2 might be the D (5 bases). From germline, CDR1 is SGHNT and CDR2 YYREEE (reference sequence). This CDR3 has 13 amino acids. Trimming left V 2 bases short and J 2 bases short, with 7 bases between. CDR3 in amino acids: CASSLRGQETQYF. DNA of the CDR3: TGTGCCAGCAGCTTAAGAGGGCAAGAGACCCAGTACTTC. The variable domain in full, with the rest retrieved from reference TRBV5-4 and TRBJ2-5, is ETGVTQSPTHLIKTRGQQVTLRCSSQSGHNTVSWYQQALGQGPQFIFQYYREEENGRGNFPPRFSGLQFPNYSSELNVNALELDDSALYLCASSLRGQETQYFGPGTRLLVL.

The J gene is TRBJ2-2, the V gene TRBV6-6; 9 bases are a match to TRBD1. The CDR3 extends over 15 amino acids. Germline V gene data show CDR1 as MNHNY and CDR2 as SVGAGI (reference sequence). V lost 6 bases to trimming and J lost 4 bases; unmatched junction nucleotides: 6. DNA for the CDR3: TGTGCCAGCAGCGCCGGGACAGGGAGCACCGGGGAGCTGTTTTTT. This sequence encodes CASSAGTGSTGELFF.

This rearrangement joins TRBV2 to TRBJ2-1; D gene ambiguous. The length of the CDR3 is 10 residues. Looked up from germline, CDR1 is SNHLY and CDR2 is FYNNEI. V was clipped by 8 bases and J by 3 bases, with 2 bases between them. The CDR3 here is CASHYNEQFF. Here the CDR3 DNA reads TGTGCCAGCCACTACAATGAGCAGTTCTTC.

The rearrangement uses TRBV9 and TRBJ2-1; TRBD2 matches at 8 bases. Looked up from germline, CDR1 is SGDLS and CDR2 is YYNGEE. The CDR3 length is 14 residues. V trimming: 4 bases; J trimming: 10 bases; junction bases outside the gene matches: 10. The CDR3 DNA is TGTGCCAGCAGCAGAGGACACGGGGGGGTCGAGCAGTTCTTC. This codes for CASSRGHGGVEQFF.

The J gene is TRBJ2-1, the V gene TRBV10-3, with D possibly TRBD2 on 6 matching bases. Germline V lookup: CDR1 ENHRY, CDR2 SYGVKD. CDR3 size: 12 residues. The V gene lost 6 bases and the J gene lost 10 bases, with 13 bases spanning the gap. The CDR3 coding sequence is TGTGCCATCAGGCCGGGGACTGCGGAGCAGTTCTTC. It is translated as CAIRPGTAEQFF.

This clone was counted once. CDR3 in amino acids: CASIPIGVAVYNEQFF. CDR3 bases: TGTGCCAGCATCCCCATCGGGGTAGCGGTGTACAATGAGCAGTTCTTC. The rearrangement links TRBV28 to TRBJ2-1; D is perhaps TRBD2 (6 bases). CDR3 size: 16 residues. From germline, CDR1 is MDHEN and CDR2 SYDVKM. The ends were cut back, 7 bases at V and 4 bases at J, with 20 bases in the middle.

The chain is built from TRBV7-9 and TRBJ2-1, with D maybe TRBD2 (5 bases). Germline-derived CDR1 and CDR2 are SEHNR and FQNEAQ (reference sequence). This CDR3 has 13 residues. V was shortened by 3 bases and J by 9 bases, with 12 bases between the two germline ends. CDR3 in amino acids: CASSLREKREQFF. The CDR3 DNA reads TGTGCCAGCAGCTTGAGGGAAAAGCGTGAGCAGTTCTTC.

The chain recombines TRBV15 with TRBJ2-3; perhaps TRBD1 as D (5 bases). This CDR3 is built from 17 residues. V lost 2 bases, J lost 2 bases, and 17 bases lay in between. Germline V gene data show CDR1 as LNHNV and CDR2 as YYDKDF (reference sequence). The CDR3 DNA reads TGTGCCACCAGCAGAAGCTGGACAATTTCCACCACAGATACGCAGTATTTT. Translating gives CATSRSWTISTTDTQYF.

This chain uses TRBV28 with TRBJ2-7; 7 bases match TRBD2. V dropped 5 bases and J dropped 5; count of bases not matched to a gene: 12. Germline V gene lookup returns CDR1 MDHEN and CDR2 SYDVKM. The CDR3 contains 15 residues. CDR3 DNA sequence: TGTGCCAGCAGTCCAATAGCGGGCCCTGATCACGAGCAGTACTTC. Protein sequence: CASSPIAGPDHEQYF.

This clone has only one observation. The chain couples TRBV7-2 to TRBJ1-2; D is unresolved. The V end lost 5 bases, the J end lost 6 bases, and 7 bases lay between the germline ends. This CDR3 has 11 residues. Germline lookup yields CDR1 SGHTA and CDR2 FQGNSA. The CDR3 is CASSAVDGYTF. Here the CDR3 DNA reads TGTGCCAGCAGCGCCGTAGATGGCTACACCTTC.

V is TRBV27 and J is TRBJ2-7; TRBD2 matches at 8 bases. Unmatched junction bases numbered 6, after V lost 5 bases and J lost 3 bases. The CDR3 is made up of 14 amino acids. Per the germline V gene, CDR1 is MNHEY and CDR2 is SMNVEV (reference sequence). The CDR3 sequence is CASSQLAGSYEQYF. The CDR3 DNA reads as TGTGCCAGCAGTCAGCTAGCGGGTAGCTACGAGCAGTACTTC.

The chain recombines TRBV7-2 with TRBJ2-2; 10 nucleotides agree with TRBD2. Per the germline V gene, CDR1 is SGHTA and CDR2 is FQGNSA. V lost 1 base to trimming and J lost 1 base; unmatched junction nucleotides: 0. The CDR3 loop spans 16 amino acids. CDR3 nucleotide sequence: TGTGCCAGCAGCTTAGGGACTAGCGGGAACACCGGGGAGCTGTTTTTT. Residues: CASSLGTSGNTGELFF.